The 27 T cell receptor beta chains reported below all come from one sample, sequenced in a study of T cell repertoires in ileal Crohn's disease. The table came from immunoSEQ multiplex PCR; TCRdb's copy has only in-frame clones and leaves some out. The sample includes over 5,000 clones, 82% seen only once; the top ten take 14%. Sequences were obtained from ileal tissue. The receptors come from an adult with Crohn's disease.

The count of this clone is one. The DNA of the CDR3 is TGCGCCAGCAGCTTGGGATCCGGCGGTAATGAAAAACTGTTTTTT. Amino acid sequence: CASSLGSGGNEKLFF. V and J are TRBV5-1 and TRBJ1-4; the D is unclear. This CDR3 contains 15 residues. Germline CDR1 SGHRS, CDR2 YFSETQ. Trimming stripped 0 bases from V and 4 bases from J, with 10 bases between.

This chain links TRBV19 with TRBJ2-7; the D gene is possibly TRBD1 (6 bases). Germline V gene lookup returns CDR1 LNHDA and CDR2 SQIVND (reference sequence). The CDR3 covers 14 residues. V was clipped by 1 base and J by 3 bases, with 10 bases between them. The CDR3 reads CASSIGRGGYEQYF. The CDR3 DNA follows: TGTGCCAGTAGTATAGGCAGGGGCGGCTACGAGCAGTACTTC. Based on the CDR3 plus reference TRBV19 and TRBJ2-7, the full variable domain is DGGITQSPKYLFRKEGQNVTLSCEQNLNHDAMYWYRQDPGQGLRLIYYSQIVNDFQKGDIAEGYSVSREKKESFPLTVTSAQKNPTAFYLCASSIGRGGYEQYFGPGTRLTVT.

This chain links TRBV5-6 with TRBJ1-1; D call uncertain. The CDR3 sequence is 14 residues long. Germline CDR1 and CDR2: SGHDT and YYEEEE. Between the trimmed V and J ends, which lost 0 bases and 1 base, there was a span of 7 bases. This CDR3 is CASSLVEENTEAFF. CDR3 DNA sequence: TGTGCCAGCAGCTTGGTAGAGGAGAACACTGAAGCTTTCTTT.

This clone was picked up one time. The genes are TRBV6-1 and TRBJ2-1; unclear D gene. The germline gives CDR1 MNHNS, CDR2 SASEGT. The CDR3 length is 11 residues. V lost 4 bases to trimming and J lost 6 bases, with 4 bases between them. CDR3 amino acids: CASSVVNEQFF. CDR3 nucleotide sequence: TGTGCCAGCAGTGTCGTCAATGAGCAGTTCTTC.

This chain links TRBV29-1 with TRBJ2-5; D not resolved. The CDR3 runs to 13 residues. CDR1 and CDR2 (germline): SQVTM, ANQGSEA. Trimming shortened V by 1 base and J by 2 bases, and 8 bases separated the two germline ends. Written as DNA, the CDR3 is TGCAGCGTTGAAGCCCGAAGACAAGAGACCCAGTACTTC. Translating it yields CSVEARRQETQYF.

The chain joins TRBV18 to TRBJ2-2; D remains ambiguous. V was cut by 3 bases and J by 4 bases, with 12 bases left in between. This CDR3 spans 15 amino acids. Germline CDR1 reads KGHSH; CDR2 reads LQKENI. CDR3 DNA: TGTGCCAGCTCACCGGACCTAGTCGTCACCGGGGAGCTGTTTTTT. Amino acid sequence: CASSPDLVVTGELFF.

The chain joins TRBV4-2 to TRBJ1-1; a weak D match, TRBD1 (6 bases). Germline V lookup: CDR1 LGHNA, CDR2 YNFKEQ. Trimming left V 2 bases short and J 4 bases short, with 17 bases between. The CDR3 is made up of 16 amino acids. The CDR3 nucleotides are TGTGCCAGCAGCCAAACGAGGGGGGCCCGGGCCACTGAAGCTTTCTTT. Residues: CASSQTRGARATEAFF.

CDR3 region: CASSGTGGTEAFF. CDR3 sequence (DNA): TGTGCCAGCTCCGGGACAGGGGGGACTGAAGCTTTCTTT. This sequence joins TRBV9 and TRBJ1-1; 11 nucleotides match TRBD1. Germline trimming cut 7 bases from V and 5 bases from J; bases unmatched to any gene: 4. Germline CDR1 SGDLS, CDR2 YYNGEE. This CDR3 region has 13 residues.

The chain uses TRBV6-1 and TRBJ1-5; D unresolved. V dropped 6 bases and J dropped 8 bases, with 17 bases sitting between them. Per the germline V gene, CDR1 is MNHNS and CDR2 is SASEGT. This CDR3 spans 14 amino acids. The CDR3 sequence: CASSLDAGTKPQHF. DNA for the CDR3: TGTGCCAGCAGCCTGGACGCGGGTACGAAGCCCCAGCATTTT.

The chain employs TRBV11-2 and TRBJ2-7, with D unclear. Per germline, CDR1 SGHAT and CDR2 FQNNGV. The CDR3 has 16 residues. V dropped 0 bases and J dropped 4 bases, with 16 bases sitting between them. In DNA, the CDR3 is TGTGCCAGCAGCTTAGATGTCGGGCTTGTCGAATACGAGCAGTACTTC. Its translation: CASSLDVGLVEYEQYF.

V is TRBV5-1 and J is TRBJ1-1, with TRBD1 identical over 10 bases. This CDR3 has 15 residues. Germline trimming cut 4 bases from V and 3 bases from J; bases unmatched to any gene: 6. Germline values: CDR1 SGHRS, CDR2 YFSETQ. In nucleotides, the CDR3 is TGCGCCAGCAGCCTAGCCGGGACAGGGGACACTGAAGCTTTCTTT. As protein: CASSLAGTGDTEAFF.

The chain joins TRBV7-2 to TRBJ2-1; 9 bases map to TRBD2. Germline CDR1 SGHTA, CDR2 FQGNSA. Trimming at V came to 1 base and at J to 4 bases, leaving 5 bases not matched to a gene. There are 16 residues in the CDR3. CDR3: CASSLGSSGRYNEQFF. The CDR3 coding sequence is TGTGCCAGCAGCTTAGGGAGTAGCGGGAGATACAATGAGCAGTTCTTC.

For the CDR3, the DNA is TGTGCCACCTTTCAGGGAGCCTACAATCAGCCCCAGCATTTT. This gives the protein CATFQGAYNQPQHF. The chain is built from TRBV6-1 and TRBJ1-5, with TRBD1 as a possible D gene (5 bases). The CDR3 length is 14 residues. Germline V CDR1 and CDR2: MNHNS, SASEGT. V dropped 10 bases and J dropped 3 bases, with 16 bases sitting between them.

CDR3 in amino acids: CASSDSLGRNTEAFF. CDR3 bases: TGTGCCAGCAGTGATTCTCTGGGAAGGAACACTGAAGCTTTCTTT. This chain links TRBV6-4 with TRBJ1-1; no clear D. The CDR3 is made up of 15 amino acids. In germline, CDR1 is MRHNA, CDR2 SNTAGT. Trimming left V 3 bases short and J 1 base short, with 12 bases between.

This clone is large (0.1 to 1%) within its sample. This sequence joins TRBV19 and TRBJ1-2; D is uncertain. The V gene lost 7 bases and the J gene lost 4 bases, with 13 bases spanning the gap. This CDR3 comprises 13 residues. Germline loops: CDR1 LNHDA, CDR2 SQIVND (reference sequence). The CDR3 here is CASTLSDAYGYTF. In DNA form, the CDR3 reads TGTGCCAGTACCCTATCCGACGCCTATGGCTACACCTTC.

This chain links TRBV18 with TRBJ1-2; D is ambiguous. The V and J ends lost 6 bases and 7 bases respectively, with 12 bases between them. Per germline, CDR1 KGHSH and CDR2 LQKENI. This CDR3 is 12 amino acids long. In nucleotides, the CDR3 is TGTGCCAGCTCCCCGGAACAACTTGGCTACACCTTC. This sequence encodes CASSPEQLGYTF. The entire variable domain, with the rest obtained from reference TRBV18 and TRBJ1-2, is as follows: NAGVMQNPRHLVRRRGQEARLRCSPMKGHSHVYWYRQLPEEGLKFMVYLQKENIIDESGMPKERFSAEFPKEGPSILRIQQVVRGDSAAYFCASSPEQLGYTFGSGTRLTVV.

J is TRBJ2-3 and V is TRBV20-1; D unclear. The germline V gene has CDR1 DFQATT and CDR2 SNEGSKA (reference sequence). V was trimmed by 3 bases and J by 0 bases, leaving 1 base between them. The CDR3 loop spans 11 amino acids. DNA for the CDR3: TGCAGTGCTAGTAGCACAGATACGCAGTATTTT. It codes for CSASSTDTQYF.

The CDR3 sequence is CAITPAIYDSGNTIYF. In nucleotides, the CDR3 is TGTGCCATCACCCCGGCCATCTACGACTCTGGAAACACCATATATTTT. The chain couples TRBV10-3 to TRBJ1-3; D uncertain. The length of the CDR3 is 16 residues. The ends were cut back, 7 bases at V and 0 bases at J, with 16 bases in the middle. Per germline, CDR1 ENHRY and CDR2 SYGVKD.

The count of this clone is one. The V gene is TRBV5-6, the J gene TRBJ2-1; D possibly corresponds to TRBD2 (6 bases). The CDR3 has 15 amino acids. V was clipped by 4 bases and J by 7 bases, with 18 bases between them. CDR1 and CDR2 (germline): SGHDT, YYEEEE. The CDR3 reads CASSRKRVALNEQFF. CDR3 nucleotide sequence: TGTGCCAGCAGCCGCAAGCGGGTTGCCTTAAATGAGCAGTTCTTC.

The chain combines TRBV18 with TRBJ1-4; TRBD1 is a possible D gene (6 bases). The CDR3 runs to 15 residues. Trimming took off 2 bases at V and 2 bases at J, with 9 bases between the two ends. In germline, CDR1 is KGHSH, CDR2 LQKENI. CDR3 protein: CASSPSTGTNEKLFF. The CDR3 nucleotides are TGTGCCAGCTCACCAAGCACAGGGACTAATGAAAAACTGTTTTTT.

The CDR3 DNA follows: TGTGCCAGCAGAGTAAACAGGGGTGAGGAGAACATTCAGTACTTC. This gives the protein CASRVNRGEENIQYF. The gene calls are TRBV2 and TRBJ2-4; 7 bases align to TRBD1. Germline assignment: CDR1 SNHLY and CDR2 FYNNEI. The CDR3 runs 15 residues. J lost 7 bases, V lost 6 bases, and 12 bases had no gene match.

In this sample, this clone turned up once. The genes are TRBV7-2 and TRBJ1-6, with a weak D call TRBD1 (5 bases). CDR1 is SGHTA, CDR2 FQGNSA, per germline. V was clipped by 0 bases and J by 7 bases, with 10 bases between them. This CDR3 is 15 amino acids long. Here the CDR3 reads CASSLAFGTNSPLHF. Written as DNA, the CDR3 is TGTGCCAGCAGCTTAGCGTTTGGGACGAATTCACCCCTCCACTTT.

This clone appeared once. This chain uses TRBV9 with TRBJ1-5, with TRBD1 as a possible D gene (5 bases). CDR3 length: 13 amino acids. V shed 7 bases and J shed 6 bases, with 14 bases lying between them. The germline CDR1 and CDR2 sequences are SGDLS and YYNGEE. The CDR3 nucleotides read TGTGCCAGCTCCGACGGGGGTAGTCAGCCCCAGCATTTT. The encoded protein is CASSDGGSQPQHF.

The J gene is TRBJ1-5, the V gene TRBV2, with D hard to call. CDR1 is SNHLY and CDR2 is FYNNEI in the germline V gene. The ends were cut back, 4 bases at V and 1 base at J, with 11 bases in the middle. This CDR3 has 15 amino acids. CDR3 protein: CASSAYRSSNQPQHF. CDR3 DNA: TGTGCCAGCAGTGCTTATCGGTCGAGCAATCAGCCCCAGCATTTT.

The CDR3 loop is CASSINDYEQYF. CDR3 DNA: TGTGCCAGTAGTATAAACGACTACGAGCAGTACTTC. The J gene is TRBJ2-7, the V gene TRBV19; D is unresolved. This CDR3 has 12 residues. The V gene lost 2 bases and the J gene lost 3 bases, with 5 bases spanning the gap. CDR1 is LNHDA, CDR2 SQIVND, per germline (reference sequence).

This clone was picked up a small number of times. This rearrangement joins TRBV7-3 to TRBJ1-1; D ambiguous. The CDR3 is 13 amino acids. Germline lookup yields CDR1 SGHTA and CDR2 FQGTGA. V shed 4 bases and J shed 4 bases, with 10 bases lying between them. The CDR3 DNA is TGTGCCAGCAGCTCTCGGGGATCCACTGAAGCTTTCTTT. As protein: CASSSRGSTEAFF.

The chain has TRBV7-9 and TRBJ1-1; 9 positions match TRBD1. With 1 base clipped from V and 11 bases from J, the junction kept 5 bases outside the gene matches. The CDR3 consists of 13 residues. In germline, CDR1 is SEHNR, CDR2 FQNEAQ (reference sequence). The CDR3 is CASSLDRTGEAFF. CDR3 DNA: TGTGCCAGCAGCTTAGATAGGACAGGGGAGGCTTTCTTT.